This TCR beta chain was observed in a study of blood T cell repertoires in COVID-19. From germline, CDR1 is SGHTA and CDR2 FQGNSA. The CDR3 length is 11 residues. The ends were cut back, 4 bases at V and 10 bases at J, with 8 bases in the middle. Only in-frame clones appear in the TCRdb table, and some are missing; sequencing was by immunoSEQ multiplex PCR. The sample carries roughly 65,000 clones, roughly three quarters recorded once. Specimen: peripheral blood. This sequence was found in a man aged 60 to 69 with acute or convalescent COVID-19. The V gene is TRBV7-2, the J gene TRBJ2-1, with no clear D. The CDR3 is CASSSYGEQFF. The CDR3 DNA follows: TGTGCCAGCAGCTCTTACGGGGAGCAGTTCTTC.